Here is one TCR beta chain with its context. These data originate in a study of T cells in localized non-small cell lung cancer. J lost 7 bases, V lost 2 bases, and 8 bases had no gene match. The CDR3 is 16 residues long. Germline CDR1 reads WSHSY; CDR2 reads SAAADI. Sequencing was performed with immunoSEQ multiplex PCR; in TCRdb, only in-frame clones are kept and a portion is missing. Among fewer than 25,000 clones listed, about 87% were seen once. This TCR was sampled from a male donor at least 60 years old with stage I squamous cell lung carcinoma. This chain joins TRBV10-2 and TRBJ1-6; 7 bases line up with TRBD1. Source: peripheral blood, taken before any cancer treatment. In DNA, the CDR3 is TGCGCCAGCAGTGAGCTTAGGGGGCGAGTCAATTCACCCCTCCACTTT. Translated: CASSELRGRVNSPLHF.